This note documents a single T cell receptor beta chain sequence. Original data processing: Reference gene primer amplification yielded estimated nucleated cell counts. The assay was immunoSEQ multiplex PCR, and TCRdb's table has in-frame clones only and misses some. V, J and clone size reflect that table, while D and trimming were determined from the DNA. Of around 210,000 clones listed, 80% are singletons. The data stem from a study of blood T cell repertoires in COVID-19. As for the study in general: Whether acute or convalescent, the COVID-19 samples came from the United States, Italy and Spain. Nucleic acid was either cDNA or gDNA, and it came from T cells, B-cell-depleted T cells, or PBMCs.

Per germline, CDR1 GTSNPN and CDR2 SVGIG (reference sequence). The length of the CDR3 is 12 residues. V lost 1 base and J lost 2, with 6 bases in between. The sequenced material came from peripheral blood. The receptor was isolated from a woman in her seventies with acute or convalescent COVID-19. J is TRBJ2-7 and V is TRBV30; TRBD1 is a possible D gene (6 bases). The CDR3 coding sequence is TGTGCCTGGAGTGCAGGGGCCTACGAGCAGTACTTC. This codes for CAWSAGAYEQYF. The variable domain in full, completed from reference TRBV30 and TRBJ2-7, reads SQTIHQWPATLVQPVGSPLSLECTVEGTSNPNLYWYRQAAGRGLQLLFYSVGIGQISSEVPQNLSASRPQDRQFILSSKKLLLSDSGFYLCAWSAGAYEQYFGPGTRLTVT.